This T cell receptor beta chain was observed in a study of human T cells and chemical hapten exposure. Study-level background: From small differences in pooled library volume came most of the variation in per-sample TCR yields.

Study findings and constraints: There was no change with DPC sensitization in TCRs above 1 in 1000 frequency.

This clonotype was detected ten times or more. Antigen specificity is unknown. Attachment of unique molecular identifiers to individual cDNA molecules was performed in the library. Per the study methods: Samples had a median of around 91,000 TCRs, ranging roughly 23,224 to 700,000. One entry per CDR3 protein results from TCRdb running MiXCR on the RACE reads. The V and J calls and clone size are TCRdb's, not the authors'. The table has 45,000 or so distinct CDR3 sequences, approximately 4.8% seen once. Germline V CDR1 and CDR2: MGHRA, YSYEKL. The V and J ends lost 5 bases and 8 bases respectively, with 10 bases between them. The CDR3 has 12 amino acids. Time point defined: healthy volunteer bleed at 2 weeks. Total RNA came from unfractionated whole blood.

The sample consisted of whole blood. This TCR was recovered from a human donor in good health. Some clones in this sample may be carry-over from other donors' samples. V and J are TRBV4-1 and TRBJ2-1; no clear D gene. CDR3: CASSNEGDEQFF. The CDR3 region has the DNA TGCGCCAGCAGCAACGAAGGCGATGAGCAGTTCTTC.